The 12 T cell receptor beta chains below all came from one sample that was sequenced in a study of blood T cell repertoires in COVID-19. The data were produced by immunoSEQ multiplex PCR, yet TCRdb's version contains in-frame clones alone and is incomplete. The sample lists about 430,000 clones, around nine tenths occurring once. The specimen was PBMCs or T cells enriched from blood (not recorded which). The receptors here all came from a young woman who had been exposed to COVID-19.

Here the CDR3 DNA reads TGCGCCAGCAGAAGGTATGAGGGCTCTAGCACAGATACGCAGTATTTT. This sequence encodes CASRRYEGSSTDTQYF. This chain connects TRBV5-1 to TRBJ2-3, with D possibly being TRBD2 (5 bases). The CDR3 runs to 16 residues. CDR1 is SGHRS and CDR2 is YFSETQ in the germline V gene. V lost 5 bases and J 0 bases, leaving 16 bases between the germline ends.

The chain carries TRBV5-4 and TRBJ2-3; 8 bases fit TRBD2. Losses at the gene ends were 2 bases for V and 13 bases for J; bases not matched to a gene: 9. This CDR3 contains 13 residues. Per the germline V gene, CDR1 is SGHNT and CDR2 is YYREEE (reference sequence). The DNA for the CDR3 is TGTGCCAGCAGCTTAAATAGCGGGGCCCGGGAGTATTTT. The encoded protein is CASSLNSGAREYF.

V and J are TRBV11-1 and TRBJ1-2; the D is unclear. Germline loops: CDR1 SGHAT, CDR2 FQDESV (reference sequence). Trimming shortened V by 1 base and J by 1 base, and 13 bases separated the two germline ends. This CDR3 comprises 16 residues. In DNA form, the CDR3 reads TGTGCCAGCAGCTTAGGATTGGGCAGCATTAACTATGGCTACACCTTC. This gives the protein CASSLGLGSINYGYTF.

The chain employs TRBV12-5 and TRBJ2-1; 7 nucleotides match TRBD1. V lost 3 bases, J lost 5 bases, and 13 bases stayed unmatched. Germline V gene data show CDR1 as LGHNT and CDR2 as FRNRAP. CDR3 size: 17 residues. DNA for the CDR3: TGTGCTAGTGGTTTTTGGGCGGATCGAGGGACAGACAATGAGCAGTTCTTC. Protein: CASGFWADRGTDNEQFF.

The V call is TRBV2, the J call TRBJ1-6, with 11 bases fitting TRBD1. CDR3 length: 15 residues. Germline CDR1 is SNHLY and CDR2 is FYNNEI. After removal of 8 bases from V and 6 bases from J, the junction contained 6 bases not matched to a gene. CDR3 bases: TGTGCCAGCCTCGGACAGGGGGCGAGTAATTCACCCCTCCACTTT. The encoded protein is CASLGQGASNSPLHF. Supplemented by reference TRBV2 and TRBJ1-6, the full variable domain reads EPEVTQTPSHQVTQMGQEVILRCVPISNHLYFYWYRQILGQKVEFLVSFYNNEISEKSEIFDDQFSVERPDGSNFTLKIRSTKLEDSAMYFCASLGQGASNSPLHFGNGTRLTVT.

V is TRBV2 and J is TRBJ2-2, with D perhaps matching TRBD2 (6 bases). Trimming removed 7 bases from V and 6 bases from J, with 12 bases in between. This CDR3 spans 13 amino acids. The germline gives CDR1 SNHLY, CDR2 FYNNEI. The CDR3 is CASTTREAGELFF. The DNA for the CDR3 is TGTGCCAGCACCACTAGGGAGGCCGGGGAGCTGTTTTTT.

The chain employs TRBV28 and TRBJ2-3, with 9 bases matching TRBD1. This CDR3 region has 16 residues. Germline CDR1 MDHEN, CDR2 SYDVKM. V shed 6 bases, J shed 6 bases, and the junction held 13 bases outside the gene matches. The CDR3 reads CASSSYRDRVQDTQYF. CDR3 bases: TGTGCCAGCAGCTCTTACCGGGACAGGGTCCAGGATACGCAGTATTTT.

This clone was counted a single time. V is TRBV11-2 and J is TRBJ2-5; 8 bases map to TRBD2. Germline values: CDR1 SGHAT, CDR2 FQNNGV. The V and J ends lost 3 bases and 3 bases, in that order; junction bases with no gene match: 3. The CDR3 extends over 14 amino acids. CDR3 protein: CASSLAGGKETQYF. CDR3 sequence (DNA): TGTGCCAGCAGCTTGGCGGGAGGAAAAGAGACCCAGTACTTC. The variable domain in full, completed from reference TRBV11-2 and TRBJ2-5, reads EAGVAQSPRYKIIEKRQSVAFWCNPISGHATLYWYQQILGQGPKLLIQFQNNGVVDDSQLPKDRFSAERLKGVDSTLKIQPAKLEDSAVYLCASSLAGGKETQYFGPGTRLLVL.

CDR3 in amino acids: CASSEGLAGSGELFF. In DNA, the CDR3 is TGTGCCAGCAGCGAGGGACTAGCGGGTTCCGGGGAGCTGTTTTTT. J is TRBJ2-2 and V is TRBV3-1 (or the pseudogene TRBV3-2), with 12 bases identical to TRBD2. CDR3 length: 15 amino acids. V was clipped by 5 bases and J by 6 bases; unmatched bases: 4. Germline V lookup: CDR1 LGHDT, CDR2 YNNKEL (reference sequence).

This sequence joins TRBV28 and TRBJ2-2, with 8 positions matching TRBD1. CDR3 length: 16 amino acids. V was clipped by 5 bases and J by 1 base; unmatched bases: 6. Per the germline V gene, CDR1 is MDHEN and CDR2 is SYDVKM. This chain's CDR3 is CASSATGTGNTGELFF. The CDR3 DNA follows: TGTGCCAGCAGTGCAACCGGGACAGGGAACACCGGGGAGCTGTTTTTT.

This chain connects TRBV11-3 to TRBJ1-5, with D perhaps matching TRBD1 (5 bases). This CDR3 comprises 20 residues. The germline V and J ends were trimmed by 1 base and 0 bases, with 22 bases remaining between them. CDR1 and CDR2 (germline): SGHNT, YENEEA. CDR3 region: CASSLVHRRGRRYSNQPQHF. The CDR3 DNA reads as TGTGCCAGCAGCTTAGTCCATCGGAGGGGACGGAGATATAGCAATCAGCCCCAGCATTTT.

This chain links TRBV30 with TRBJ2-1, with D perhaps TRBD1 (6 bases). The CDR3 has 14 amino acids. V shed 2 bases and J shed 4 bases, with 12 bases lying between them. Germline CDR1 GTSNPN, CDR2 SVGIG (reference sequence). The CDR3 region is CAWSIPGHYNEQFF. In nucleotides, the CDR3 is TGTGCCTGGAGTATCCCGGGACATTACAATGAGCAGTTCTTC.